The 8 T cell receptor beta chains listed next were all sequenced from one sample in a study of blood T cell repertoires in COVID-19. Profiled with immunoSEQ multiplex PCR; TCRdb holds only in-frame clones, not every one. The repertoire holds 98,000 or so clones, with about 89% as singletons. The material sequenced was peripheral blood. These receptors were taken from a middle-aged man with acute or convalescent COVID-19.

This chain connects TRBV5-1 to TRBJ1-3, with 7 bases matching TRBD1. Looked up from germline, CDR1 is SGHRS and CDR2 is YFSETQ. There are 13 residues in the CDR3. V gave up 3 bases and J gave up 6 bases; unmatched junction bases: 3. DNA of the CDR3: TGCGCCAGCAGCTCGGGACAGCTAAACACCATATATTTT. Translated: CASSSGQLNTIYF.

The chain employs TRBV5-1 and TRBJ2-5, with D tentatively TRBD1 (5 bases). The CDR3 extends over 15 amino acids. With 4 bases removed from V and 1 base from J, the gap between germline ends came to 14 bases. Per the germline V gene, CDR1 is SGHRS and CDR2 is YFSETQ. In DNA form, the CDR3 reads TGCGCCAGCAGCACACTACCAGGGCCCCAAGAGACCCAGTACTTC. Amino acid sequence: CASSTLPGPQETQYF.

Comments on this clone: Other nucleotide sequences from this sample produce the same CDR3. The V and J genes are TRBV18 and TRBJ2-2, with D possibly matching TRBD1 (6 bases). Per the germline V gene, CDR1 is KGHSH and CDR2 is LQKENI. The V end lost 5 bases, the J end lost 0 bases, and 10 bases lay between the germline ends. The CDR3 extends over 15 amino acids. The CDR3 is CASSRDTPNTGELFF. The CDR3 coding sequence is TGTGCCAGCTCAAGGGACACCCCGAACACCGGGGAGCTGTTTTTT.

The chain has TRBV5-1 and TRBJ2-3; D perhaps matches TRBD2 (6 bases). The CDR3 contains 21 residues. Deletions cut 0 bases from V and 1 base from J, with 27 bases between. Germline V gene data show CDR1 as SGHRS and CDR2 as YFSETQ. The CDR3 DNA reads TGCGCCAGCAGCTTGGAAAGCGGGCGGAATAGTTTGAGGGGCCGCACAGATACGCAGTATTTT. This gives the protein CASSLESGRNSLRGRTDTQYF.

The chain uses TRBV25-1 and TRBJ1-5; no definite D call. The CDR3 runs 14 residues. V was shortened by 5 bases and J by 4 bases, with 12 bases between the two germline ends. Germline V lookup: CDR1 MGHDK, CDR2 SYGVNS. DNA of the CDR3: TGTGCCAGCAGTCCAGGACTCTCAAATCAGCCCCAGCATTTT. This gives the protein CASSPGLSNQPQHF.

V gene TRBV6-1 combines with J gene TRBJ1-2; D may be TRBD1 (6 bases). CDR1 is MNHNS and CDR2 is SASEGT in the germline V gene. V was trimmed by 2 bases and J by 4 bases, leaving 20 bases between them. The CDR3 is 17 amino acids. The CDR3, as DNA: TGTGCCAGCAGTGAAAGACAGGCGAGGTCAGCCTCCTATGGCTACACCTTC. Translated, it gives CASSERQARSASYGYTF.

The chain carries TRBV9 and TRBJ2-7, with D possibly being TRBD1 (6 bases). The germline V gene has CDR1 SGDLS and CDR2 YYNGEE. V was trimmed by 4 bases and J by 0 bases, leaving 11 bases between them. The CDR3 sequence is 14 residues long. CDR3 region: CASSKRQVSYEQYF. DNA of the CDR3: TGTGCCAGCAGCAAAAGACAGGTCTCCTACGAGCAGTACTTC.

CDR3 sequence reads: CASSYSGTGGGSKYF. For the CDR3, the DNA is TGTGCCAGCAGTTACTCGGGGACAGGGGGCGGGTCGAAGTACTTC. V usage is TRBV6-6 and J usage is TRBJ2-4, with 12 bases that match TRBD1. The CDR3 consists of 15 residues. Germline-derived CDR1 and CDR2 are MNHNY and SVGAGI (reference sequence). The ends lost 0 bases at V and 14 bases at J; junction bases unmatched: 8.